A selection of T cell receptor beta chains follows, all from one sample in a study of T cells in Graves' hyperthyroidism and ophthalmopathy. TCRdb used MiXCR to reprocess the multiplex PCR reads, holding one entry per CDR3 protein. The sample has roughly 61,000 distinct CDR3 sequences; approximately 53% are singletons. Sequenced material: blood. The receptors here all came from an older woman with Graves' ophthalmopathy. CDR3s include the opening cysteine and the closing phenylalanine or tryptophan. A D gene is named only where the DNA matches it firmly. Clone size is given for some rows only: seen once, a few or many times, or a class if the clone is expanded.

>TRBV12-3/TRBV12-4|TRBJ2-5|many|TRBD2
CASSPRTSGNPQETQYF
TGTGCCAGCAGTCCCAGGACTAGCGGGAACCCGCAAGAGACCCAGTACTTC
>TRBV20-1|TRBJ1-2|many|-
CSAREGRGLWGYTF
TGCAGTGCTAGAGAGGGGCGGGGGCTCTGGGGCTACACCTTC
>TRBV20-1|TRBJ1-1|-|TRBD1
CSANRGVAEAFF
TGCAGTGCTAACAGGGGGGTCGCTGAAGCTTTCTTC
>TRBV12-3/TRBV12-4|TRBJ2-1|-|-
CASSTALTGEGSYNEQFF
TGTGCCAGCAGTACCGCCTTAACAGGGGAGGGATCCTACAATGAGCAGTTCTTC
>TRBV6-5|TRBJ2-7|many|TRBD2
CASSPRRDSSGRYEQYF
TGTGCCAGCAGTCCTCGGAGAGATTCTAGCGGGAGGTACGAGCAGTACTTC
>TRBV19|TRBJ2-4|many|-
CASETQGTKNIQYF
TGTGCCAGTGAAACGCAGGGAACCAAAAACATTCAGTACTTC
>TRBV12-5|TRBJ1-1|many|-
CASGLSPGINTEAFF
TGTGCTAGTGGTTTGTCTCCAGGTATTAACACTGAAGCTTTCTTT
>TRBV9|TRBJ1-4|-|TRBD1
CASKGAAGTTNEKLFF
TGTGCCAGCAAGGGGGCAGCCGGGACAACTAATGAAAAACTGTTTTTT
>TRBV4-1|TRBJ2-7|-|-
CASSQVWGIEGSAYEQYF
TGCGCCAGCAGCCAAGTTTGGGGGATTGAGGGCAGCGCCTACGAGCAGTACTTC
>TRBV6-1|TRBJ1-5|-|-
CASSSHGDSNQPQRF
TGTGCCAGCAGCTCTCACGGAGATAGCAATCAGCCCCAGCGTTTT
>TRBV12-3/TRBV12-4|TRBJ1-4|once|TRBD1
CASRSTGTGEKLFF
TGTGCCAGCAGGTCCACCGGGACAGGGGAAAAACTGTTTTTT
>TRBV4-1|TRBJ1-4|-|-
CASNLGVDDEKLFF
TGCGCCAGCAACCTCGGGGTGGACGATGAAAAACTGTTTTTT
>TRBV24-1|TRBJ1-4|-|TRBD1
CATSDFGTEGEKLFF
TGTGCCACCAGTGATTTCGGGACAGAAGGTGAAAAACTGTTTTTT
>TRBV27|TRBJ1-5|many|-
CASSNRQGNQPQHF
TGTGCCAGCAGTAACCGACAGGGCAATCAGCCCCAGCATTTT
>TRBV20-1|TRBJ2-7|-|-
CSARIARQYF
TGCAGTGCTAGAATAGCGAGGCAGTACTTC
>TRBV6-2/TRBV6-3|TRBJ2-7|many|TRBD1
CASSTWLGGLYEQYF
TGTGCCAGCAGTACGTGGTTAGGGGGCCTCTACGAGCAGTACTTC
>TRBV30|TRBJ1-3|few|-
CAWTPQGFGNTIYF
TGTGCCTGGACGCCCCAGGGGTTTGGAAACACCATATATTTT
>TRBV11-1|TRBJ1-1|-|-
CASSTLVNTEAFF
TGTGCCAGCAGCACCCTAGTGAACACTGAAGCTTTCTTT
>TRBV2|TRBJ2-7|-|TRBD2
CASSLLTSGSEQYF
TGTGCCAGCAGCCTCCTGACTAGCGGGAGCGAGCAGTACTTC
>TRBV5-1|TRBJ2-7|-|TRBD1
CASSPRDRDEQYF
TGCGCCAGCAGCCCACGGGACAGGGACGAGCAGTACTTC
>TRBV28|TRBJ2-3|-|-
CASRPRAIRDTQYF
TGTGCCAGCCGCCCCAGGGCAATCAGAGATACGCAGTATTTT
>TRBV4-2|TRBJ2-2|once|-
CASSTQTGELFF
TGTGCCAGCAGCACCCAGACAGGGGAGCTGTTTTTT
>TRBV10-3|TRBJ1-3|many|-
CAISELQSSGNTIYF
TGTGCCATCAGTGAGTTACAGAGCTCTGGAAACACCATATATTTT
>TRBV20-1|TRBJ1-5|many|-
CSARDWGWQPQHF
TGCAGTGCTAGAGATTGGGGTTGGCAGCCCCAGCATTTT
>TRBV7-6|TRBJ2-6|-|-
CASSLGVQGTTGANVLTF
TGTGCCAGCAGCTTGGGGGTTCAGGGGACCACTGGGGCCAACGTCCTGACTTTC
>TRBV2|TRBJ2-2|-|TRBD2
CASHSGRAVTGELFF
TGTGCCAGTCATAGCGGGAGGGCCGTCACCGGGGAGCTGTTTTTT
>TRBV4-2|TRBJ1-2|many|-
CASSQDRGQGDGYTF
TGTGCCAGCAGCCAAGATAGAGGGCAGGGCGATGGCTACACCTTC
>TRBV29-1|TRBJ2-3|-|-
CSVDRAVNTDTQYF
TGCAGCGTTGATAGAGCGGTTAACACAGATACGCAGTATTTT
>TRBV20-1|TRBJ1-1|-|-
CSAPGGTEAFF
TGCAGTGCCCCGGGTGGAACTGAAGCTTTCTTT
>TRBV20-1|TRBJ1-5|-|-
CSAKWTDYSNQPQRF
TGCAGTGCTAAATGGACAGATTATAGCAATCAGCCCCAGCGTTTT
>TRBV5-1|TRBJ2-5|-|TRBD2
CASSLITSGEETQYF
TGCGCCAGCAGCTTGATCACTAGCGGGGAAGAGACCCAGTACTTC
>TRBV29-1|TRBJ2-3|-|-
CSASRPRTGRADTQYF
TGCAGCGCCAGTAGACCCCGGACAGGGAGGGCAGATACGCAGTATTTT
>TRBV2|TRBJ1-6|-|TRBD1
CASRGTGGNNSPLHF
TGTGCCAGCAGGGGGACAGGGGGAAATAATTCACCCCTCCACTTT
>TRBV6-1|TRBJ2-7|many|-
CASSEATSYEQYF
TGTGCCAGCAGTGAAGCGACCTCCTACGAGCAGTACTTC
>TRBV5-1|TRBJ2-7|-|TRBD2
CTSSLLAGGPHEQCF
TGCACCAGCAGCTTACTAGCGGGGGGGCCCCACGAGCAGTGCTTC
>TRBV24-1|TRBJ2-7|-|-
CATSDFRRPYEQYF
TGTGCCACCAGTGATTTCCGGAGACCCTACGAGCAGTACTTC
>TRBV5-1|TRBJ2-3|many|-
CASSLGLRGSVTDTQYF
TGCGCCAGCAGCTTAGGATTGCGCGGCAGCGTCACAGATACGCAGTATTTT
>TRBV19|TRBJ2-3|-|TRBD2
CASSPWGSGRQRDTQYF
TGTGCCAGTAGTCCCTGGGGTAGCGGGAGGCAAAGAGATACGCAGTATTTT
>TRBV7-9|TRBJ2-7|many|-
CASSLRTVPNEQYF
TGTGCCAGCAGCCTACGGACAGTCCCTAACGAGCAGTACTTC
>TRBV11-3|TRBJ2-7|many|-
CASSKGGGGYEQYF
TGTGCCAGCAGCAAGGGGGGCGGCGGTTACGAGCAGTACTTC